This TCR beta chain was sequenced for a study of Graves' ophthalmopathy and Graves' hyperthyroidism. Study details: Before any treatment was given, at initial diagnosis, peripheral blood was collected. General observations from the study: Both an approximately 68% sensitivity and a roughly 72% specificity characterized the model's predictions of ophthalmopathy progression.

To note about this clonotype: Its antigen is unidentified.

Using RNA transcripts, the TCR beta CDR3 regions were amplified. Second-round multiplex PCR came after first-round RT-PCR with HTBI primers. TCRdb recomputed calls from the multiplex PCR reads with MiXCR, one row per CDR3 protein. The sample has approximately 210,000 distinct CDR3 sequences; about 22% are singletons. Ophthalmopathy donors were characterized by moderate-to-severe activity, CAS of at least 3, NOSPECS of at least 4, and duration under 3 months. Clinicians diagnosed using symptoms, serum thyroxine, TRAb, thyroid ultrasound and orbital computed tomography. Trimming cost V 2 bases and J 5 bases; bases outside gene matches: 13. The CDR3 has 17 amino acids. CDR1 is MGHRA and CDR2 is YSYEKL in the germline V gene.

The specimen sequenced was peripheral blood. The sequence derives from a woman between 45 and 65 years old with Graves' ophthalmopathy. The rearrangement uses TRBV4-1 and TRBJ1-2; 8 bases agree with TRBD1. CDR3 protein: CASSQSPDRDVSYGYTF. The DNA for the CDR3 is TGCGCCAGCAGCCAAAGTCCGGACAGGGATGTATCGTATGGCTACACCTTC.